Listed here are 27 T cell receptor beta chains from one sample, sequenced in a study of blood T cell repertoires in COVID-19. Produced via immunoSEQ multiplex PCR; TCRdb's table is partial and in-frame only. The table includes fewer than 300,000 clones, about four fifths detected once. The sequenced sample was peripheral blood. These receptors were collected from a woman younger than 35 with acute or convalescent COVID-19.

The chain carries TRBV5-5 and TRBJ1-6, with D possibly matching TRBD1 (5 bases). The CDR3 covers 13 residues. Germline CDR1 reads SGHKS; CDR2 reads YYEKEE (reference sequence). Trimming removed 4 bases at V and 10 bases at J, with 12 bases between. The CDR3 region has the DNA TGTGCCAGCAGCGCCAGGGAAGGGTCACCCCTCCACTTT. Protein: CASSAREGSPLHF.

This clone has a count of ten or more. CDR3 loop: CASSLVGQTNEKLFF. Written as DNA, the CDR3 is TGCGCCAGCAGCTTGGTTGGTCAGACTAATGAAAAACTGTTTTTT. The chain has TRBV5-1 and TRBJ1-4, with D unresolved. The V end lost 0 bases, the J end lost 2 bases, and 8 bases lay between the germline ends. There are 15 residues in the CDR3. Germline values: CDR1 SGHRS, CDR2 YFSETQ.

The chain recombines TRBV12-3 or TRBV12-4 with TRBJ1-1; D is uncertain. Trimming pared 5 bases from V and 8 bases from J, leaving 12 bases between. The CDR3 is made up of 12 amino acids. The CDR3 sequence is CASSTQTSEAFF. The CDR3 nucleotides read TGTGCCAGCAGTACACAGACCAGCGAAGCTTTCTTT.

This sequence joins TRBV19 and TRBJ2-7; 8 bases line up with TRBD2. The CDR3 runs to 15 residues. V lost 3 bases to trimming and J lost 0 bases; unmatched junction nucleotides: 4. Germline CDR1 reads LNHDA; CDR2 reads SQIVND (reference sequence). CDR3 sequence (DNA): TGTGCCAGTAGTATGACTAGCGCCCACTCCTACGAGCAGTACTTC. Translation: CASSMTSAHSYEQYF.

The J gene is TRBJ1-3, the V gene TRBV10-3; D not certain. This CDR3 region has 12 residues. V lost 8 bases and J lost 0, with 5 bases in between. Germline CDR1 ENHRY, CDR2 SYGVKD. This chain's CDR3 is CAIADSGNTIYF. DNA for the CDR3: TGTGCCATCGCGGACTCTGGAAACACCATATATTTT.

The chain employs TRBV27 and TRBJ2-1; TRBD2 matches at 11 bases. The germline V gene encodes CDR1 MNHEY and CDR2 SMNVEV (reference sequence). CDR3 length: 18 residues. V lost 10 bases and J lost 4; bases outside the gene matches: 18. The CDR3 loop reads CATKSDGTSGFSYNEQFF. The CDR3 region has the DNA TGTGCCACTAAATCTGACGGGACTAGCGGATTTTCTTACAATGAGCAGTTCTTC.

This chain links TRBV3-1 (or the pseudogene TRBV3-2) with TRBJ2-3; TRBD2 might be the D (6 bases). The V gene lost 4 bases and the J gene lost 4 bases, with 9 bases spanning the gap. This CDR3 region has 13 residues. CDR1 and CDR2 from the germline V gene are LGHDT and YNNKEL (reference sequence). The CDR3 protein is CASSPSGADTQYF. For the CDR3, the DNA is TGTGCCAGCAGCCCGTCGGGAGCAGATACGCAGTATTTT.

The chain employs TRBV29-1 and TRBJ2-1, with TRBD2 matching over 7 bases. V trimming: 3 bases; J trimming: 2 bases; junction bases outside the gene matches: 4. This CDR3 comprises 14 residues. Germline V gene lookup returns CDR1 SQVTM and CDR2 ANQGSEA. In nucleotides, the CDR3 is TGCAGCGTTGAGGCAGGGAGGGCCTACAATGAGCAGTTCTTC. As protein: CSVEAGRAYNEQFF.

As for this clone: The limits of the CDR3 on the DNA are not certain, so only TCRdb's listed CDR3 is given. The J gene is TRBJ1-2, the V gene TRBV7-6. Germline lookup yields CDR1 SGHVS and CDR2 FNYEAQ. The CDR3 is 17 residues long, counting both termini. CDR3: CASSFGPGFQRDYGYTF.

This chain connects TRBV19 to TRBJ2-1; 15 bases fit TRBD2. The CDR3 contains 16 residues. Germline trimming cut 5 bases from V and 7 bases from J; bases unmatched to any gene: 6. Germline loops: CDR1 LNHDA, CDR2 SQIVND (reference sequence). The CDR3 DNA reads TGTGCCAGTAGTCTCGGACTAGCGGGAGGGAGGAATGAGCAGTTCTTC. This encodes CASSLGLAGGRNEQFF.

The V call is TRBV5-1, the J call TRBJ2-1; 8 bases fit TRBD1. V was pared by 4 bases and J by 8 bases, with 11 bases of the junction left unmatched. The germline CDR1 and CDR2 sequences are SGHRS and YFSETQ. The CDR3 contains 15 residues. The CDR3 DNA reads as TGCGCCAGCAGCGTCAGGGGGCTGGGGTCGGATGAGCAGTTCTTC. This encodes CASSVRGLGSDEQFF.

This clone came up once. V is TRBV28 and J is TRBJ2-7; maybe TRBD2 (6 bases). The germline V gene has CDR1 MDHEN and CDR2 SYDVKM. V lost 8 bases to trimming and J lost 3 bases, with 14 bases between them. CDR3 length: 13 amino acids. The CDR3: CASQPGELYEQYF. Here the CDR3 DNA reads TGTGCCAGCCAGCCGGGAGAGCTCTACGAGCAGTACTTC.

The chain recombines TRBV5-6 with TRBJ1-4; D ambiguous. The CDR3 extends over 15 amino acids. From germline, CDR1 is SGHDT and CDR2 YYEEEE. The V end was cut by 1 base, the J end by 7 bases, with 14 bases between. The CDR3 bases are TGTGCCAGCAGCTTGAGTCTGATACCTAGTGAAAAACTGTTTTTT. Protein product: CASSLSLIPSEKLFF.

This chain uses TRBV7-9 with TRBJ2-1; 11 positions agree with TRBD2. Germline CDR1 and CDR2: SEHNR and FQNEAQ (reference sequence). The ends lost 2 bases at V and 5 bases at J; junction bases unmatched: 11. This CDR3 has 18 residues. CDR3 nucleotide sequence: TGTGCCAGCAGCTTAAAATCGTGGGGGACTAGCGGAGACAATGAGCAGTTCTTC. It codes for CASSLKSWGTSGDNEQFF.

The sample holds one count of this clone. The chain links TRBV7-2 to TRBJ2-1, with 12 nucleotides matching TRBD2. The germline CDR1 and CDR2 sequences are SGHTA and FQGNSA. The CDR3 is 16 amino acids. V shed 5 bases, J shed 10 bases, and the junction held 12 bases outside the gene matches. In DNA, the CDR3 is TGTGCCAGCAGCCCCTCTAGCGGGAGGGCCTTATACGAGCAGTTCTTC. It translates to CASSPSSGRALYEQFF.

This chain's CDR3 is CASSVEGQQETQYF. CDR3 DNA sequence: TGTGCCAGCAGCGTGGAGGGTCAGCAAGAGACCCAGTACTTC. The gene calls are TRBV9 and TRBJ2-5; D is perhaps TRBD2 (6 bases). The length of the CDR3 is 14 residues. V gave up 2 bases and J gave up 2 bases, with 10 bases separating them. Germline CDR1 is SGDLS and CDR2 is YYNGEE.

The sample holds a few counts of this clone. The chain uses TRBV27 and TRBJ2-1, with 8 bases matching TRBD2. The junction had 13 bases not matched to a gene; V was cut back by 5 bases and J by 4 bases. The germline V gene has CDR1 MNHEY and CDR2 SMNVEV (reference sequence). This CDR3 is 17 amino acids long. CDR3 sequence reads: CASSPYPWERGYNEQFF. CDR3 DNA: TGTGCCAGCAGTCCGTACCCGTGGGAGCGGGGGTACAATGAGCAGTTCTTC.

The chain links TRBV2 to TRBJ1-6, with D uncertain. The V end was cut by 7 bases, the J end by 0 bases, with 13 bases between. The germline CDR1 and CDR2 sequences are SNHLY and FYNNEI. This CDR3 region has 16 residues. This chain's CDR3 is CASIGVERSYNSPLHF. DNA of the CDR3: TGTGCCAGCATCGGGGTTGAGCGCTCCTATAATTCACCCCTCCACTTT.

The rearrangement joins TRBV11-2 to TRBJ2-1; D might be TRBD2 (5 bases). Trimming took off 10 bases at V and 7 bases at J, with 20 bases between the two ends. The CDR3 is made up of 14 amino acids. The germline CDR1 and CDR2 sequences are SGHAT and FQNNGV. CDR3 nucleotide sequence: TGTGCCACCAAACGAGGGCAAGGAACGAATGAGCAGTTCTTC. This translates into CATKRGQGTNEQFF.

The V call is TRBV14, the J call TRBJ2-6; D gene unclear. The ends were cut back, 0 bases at V and 1 base at J, with 7 bases in the middle. Looked up from germline, CDR1 is SGHDN and CDR2 is FVKESK. The CDR3 is made up of 16 amino acids. The CDR3 bases are TGTGCCAGCAGCCAAGATTGGCAATCTGGGGCCAACGTCCTGACTTTC. It is translated as CASSQDWQSGANVLTF.

The chain employs TRBV5-3 and TRBJ1-1; possible D gene TRBD1, 6 bases. TRBV5-3 is marked as an open reading frame, function uncertain. V was pared by 4 bases and J by 3 bases, with 22 bases between. The CDR3 is 17 amino acids. This chain's CDR3 is CARSRTRTAIRDTEAFF. In DNA form, the CDR3 reads TGTGCCAGAAGCAGGACTAGGACAGCTATCAGAGACACTGAAGCTTTCTTT.

This sequence joins TRBV6-2 or TRBV6-3 and TRBJ1-4, with D perhaps matching TRBD1 (5 bases). CDR1 is MNHEY, CDR2 SVGEGT, per germline. Trimming pared 0 bases from V and 7 bases from J, leaving 15 bases between. The length of the CDR3 is 16 residues. The CDR3 protein is CASSYSIGGVREKLFF. In DNA, the CDR3 is TGTGCCAGCAGTTACTCGATTGGAGGGGTTCGTGAAAAACTGTTTTTT.

CDR3 sequence: CASSQGEDRAAYEQYF. CDR3 DNA: TGCGCCAGCAGCCAAGGTGAGGACAGGGCGGCCTACGAGCAGTACTTC. The rearrangement links TRBV4-3 to TRBJ2-7; 8 nucleotides agree with TRBD1. Germline trimming cut 1 base from V and 2 bases from J; bases unmatched to any gene: 7. The CDR3 totals 16 residues. CDR1 is LGHNA, CDR2 YSLEER, per germline.

This sequence joins TRBV7-2 and TRBJ2-1; D unclear. Trimming took off 0 bases at V and 0 bases at J, with 15 bases between the two ends. This CDR3 comprises 18 residues. Germline-derived CDR1 and CDR2 are SGHTA and FQGNSA. CDR3 in amino acids: CASSLASQDTSSYNEQFF. The CDR3 nucleotides read TGTGCCAGCAGCTTAGCCTCCCAGGATACGAGCTCCTACAATGAGCAGTTCTTC.

The chain uses TRBV7-9 and TRBJ2-1; possibly TRBD2 for D (5 bases). The germline V gene has CDR1 SEHNR and CDR2 FQNEAQ (reference sequence). V was pared by 1 base and J by 5 bases, with 18 bases between. The CDR3 extends over 17 amino acids. The CDR3 protein is CASSLGFGLLAHNEQFF. The DNA for the CDR3 is TGTGCCAGCAGCTTAGGATTCGGGCTCCTAGCCCACAATGAGCAGTTCTTC.

This rearrangement joins TRBV28 to TRBJ1-1; a possible D gene is TRBD1 (5 bases). The germline gives CDR1 MDHEN, CDR2 SYDVKM. Deletions cut 6 bases from V and 0 bases from J, with 11 bases between. CDR3 length equals 14 residues. CDR3 sequence reads: CASSRPTVNTEAFF. The CDR3 nucleotides are TGTGCCAGCAGCCGGCCGACAGTGAACACTGAAGCTTTCTTT.

The gene calls are TRBV6-5 and TRBJ2-2, with TRBD2 matching over 8 bases. Germline loops: CDR1 MNHEY, CDR2 SVGAGI. The CDR3 extends over 15 amino acids. The V and J ends lost 5 bases and 8 bases, in that order; junction bases with no gene match: 10. In nucleotides, the CDR3 is TGTGCCAGCAGTAGGACTAGCCTAGGAAGGGGGGAGCTGTTTTTT. Encoded protein: CASSRTSLGRGELFF.